One and the same sample provided the 28 T cell receptor beta chains below, sequenced in a study of cytomegalovirus exposure and HLA in healthy donors. The PCR ran on 60 Vbeta and 13 Jbeta primers. The assay was immunoSEQ multiplex PCR, and TCRdb's table has in-frame clones only and misses some. The sample lists approximately 150,000 clones; 77% were seen once. Sequenced input: PBMCs. Every receptor here comes from a male donor in good health and CMV-seropositive.

This clone has a single count. The chain employs TRBV11-2 and TRBJ1-1; D is possibly TRBD1 (6 bases). In germline, CDR1 is SGHAT, CDR2 FQNNGV. The CDR3 length is 14 residues. V was trimmed by 5 bases and J by 3 bases, leaving 13 bases between them. CDR3 sequence (DNA): TGTGCCAGCAGCCTAAACCCAGGGGACACTGAAGCTTTCTTT. Translating gives CASSLNPGDTEAFF.

About this clone itself: An end of the junction does not agree with germline; a read error may underlie this. The same CDR3 can be traced to other DNA sequences in this sample. The CDR3 coding sequence is TGTGCCAGCAGTTACAGCACAGGGGGATTACTCGCTGAGGCTTTCTTT. Translation: CASSYSTGGLLAEAFF. The chain uses TRBV6-5 and TRBJ1-1, with TRBD1 identical over 8 bases. The CDR3 runs to 16 residues. Per the germline V gene, CDR1 is MNHEY and CDR2 is SVGAGI.

The gene calls are TRBV9 and TRBJ2-1; D possibly corresponds to TRBD2 (5 bases). The germline V and J ends were trimmed by 0 bases and 5 bases, with 15 bases remaining between them. The germline CDR1 and CDR2 sequences are SGDLS and YYNGEE. There are 16 residues in the CDR3. The CDR3 spells CASSVDGGLGDNEQFF. The CDR3 coding sequence is TGTGCCAGCAGCGTAGACGGCGGACTTGGGGACAATGAGCAGTTCTTC.

J is TRBJ2-1 and V is TRBV9; the match to TRBD2 covers 13 bases. V lost 0 bases to trimming and J lost 9 bases; unmatched junction nucleotides: 3. Germline V gene lookup returns CDR1 SGDLS and CDR2 YYNGEE. This CDR3 region has 15 residues. The CDR3 sequence: CASSVDTSGGAEQFF. CDR3 coding DNA: TGTGCCAGCAGCGTAGATACTAGCGGGGGGGCTGAGCAGTTCTTC. The whole variable domain, filled in from reference TRBV9 and TRBJ2-1, reads DSGVTQTPKHLITATGQRVTLRCSPRSGDLSVYWYQQSLDQGLQFLIQYYNGEERAKGNILERFSAQQFPDLHSELNLSSLELGDSALYFCASSVDTSGGAEQFFGPGTRLTVL.

This chain connects TRBV4-1 to TRBJ2-1, with 10 bases that match TRBD1. Looked up from germline, CDR1 is MGHRA and CDR2 is YSYEKL. Trimming at V came to 2 bases and at J to 5 bases, leaving 3 bases not matched to a gene. This CDR3 contains 15 residues. In DNA form, the CDR3 reads TGCGCCAGCAGCCAACCCGGGACAGGGGACAATGAGCAGTTCTTC. Its translation is CASSQPGTGDNEQFF.

The chain links TRBV18 to TRBJ1-6; D is uncertain. The germline V gene has CDR1 KGHSH and CDR2 LQKENI. The CDR3 extends over 12 amino acids. The V and J ends lost 4 bases and 7 bases respectively, with 5 bases between them. The CDR3 nucleotides are TGTGCCAGCTCACGGGCAAATTCACCCCTCCACTTT. Translated, it gives CASSRANSPLHF.

This clone was detected only once. Its ends do not fully match the called genes, so a read error is possible. The chain carries TRBV11-2 and TRBJ1-1, with D possibly TRBD1 on 6 matching bases. This CDR3 has 14 residues. CDR1 is SGHAT and CDR2 is FQNNGV in the germline V gene. CDR3 sequence reads: CASSPSNRDTEAFF. The DNA for the CDR3 is TGTGCCAGCAGCCCCTCAAACCGGGACACAGAAGCTTTCTTT.

The chain combines TRBV7-3 with TRBJ2-6; D gene uncertain. The V end was cut by 4 bases, the J end by 1 base, with 17 bases between. CDR3 length: 18 amino acids. The germline V gene encodes CDR1 SGHTA and CDR2 FQGTGA. CDR3 bases: TGTGCCAGCAGCTCCCCTCAGGTGGAAACTTCTGGGGCCAACGTCCTGACTTTC. Translated, it gives CASSSPQVETSGANVLTF.

V and J are TRBV9 and TRBJ2-1; TRBD2 might be the D (7 bases). V gave up 4 bases and J gave up 8 bases, with 28 bases separating them. This CDR3 is built from 18 residues. CDR1 SGDLS and CDR2 YYNGEE come from the germline V gene. This CDR3 reads CASSPGGPSGGREDEQFF. Here the CDR3 DNA reads TGTGCCAGCAGCCCGGGCGGGCCGTCGGGGGGCCGGGAAGATGAGCAGTTCTTC.

V usage is TRBV14 and J usage is TRBJ2-7; TRBD2 might be the D (6 bases). The germline V gene has CDR1 SGHDN and CDR2 FVKESK. The CDR3 is 16 amino acids. Trimming stripped 6 bases from V and 6 bases from J, with 24 bases between. The CDR3 sequence: CASSRETVLLAGEQYF. CDR3 nucleotides: TGTGCCAGCAGTCGGGAGACAGTGCTATTGGCGGGCGAGCAGTACTTC.

The V gene is TRBV11-1, the J gene TRBJ2-7; a possible D gene is TRBD2 (6 bases). V was clipped by 3 bases and J by 3 bases, with 9 bases between them. CDR1 is SGHAT, CDR2 FQDESV, per germline (reference sequence). This CDR3 contains 13 residues. This CDR3 is CASSLGGDYEQYF. The CDR3 DNA reads TGTGCCAGCAGCTTGGGGGGAGACTACGAGCAGTACTTC.

This clone appeared once. Additional DNA sequences in this sample encode the identical CDR3. This rearrangement joins TRBV6-5 to TRBJ2-7, with D perhaps matching TRBD2 (5 bases). With 2 bases removed from V and 2 bases from J, the gap between germline ends came to 7 bases. The germline CDR1 and CDR2 sequences are MNHEY and SVGAGI. This CDR3 has 13 residues. This chain's CDR3 is CASSYGLTYEQYF. The CDR3 DNA reads as TGTGCCAGCAGTTACGGACTTACCTACGAGCAGTACTTC.

The V call is TRBV10-1, the J call TRBJ2-2, with TRBD2 identical over 12 bases. Unmatched junction bases numbered 12, after V lost 6 bases and J lost 7 bases. This CDR3 region has 17 residues. Germline lookup yields CDR1 WNHNN and CDR2 SYGVQD (reference sequence). The CDR3 region is CASSPRPSGGDGGELFF. Here the CDR3 DNA reads TGCGCCAGCAGCCCCAGACCTAGCGGGGGGGATGGCGGGGAGCTGTTTTTT.

The CDR3 DNA sequence: TGTGCCAGTAGTATCCTTCGACAGGTTAACTATGGCTACACCTTC. Protein product: CASSILRQVNYGYTF. The chain couples TRBV19 to TRBJ1-2, with a weak D call TRBD1 (6 bases). The CDR3 extends over 15 amino acids. The germline V gene has CDR1 LNHDA and CDR2 SQIVND (reference sequence). Trimming took off 3 bases at V and 1 base at J, with 12 bases between the two ends.

This clone was counted a single time. The chain joins TRBV15 to TRBJ1-1; 9 bases agree with TRBD1. This CDR3 contains 15 residues. V lost 4 bases and J lost 4; bases outside the gene matches: 7. Per the germline V gene, CDR1 is LNHNV and CDR2 is YYDKDF (reference sequence). CDR3 nucleotides: TGTGCCACCAGCAAGACAGGGGGGGTCGGCACTGAAGCTTTCTTT. It is translated as CATSKTGGVGTEAFF.

The count of this clone is one. V and J are TRBV19 and TRBJ2-1; D remains ambiguous. The CDR3 contains 14 residues. V was trimmed by 3 bases and J by 7 bases, leaving 13 bases between them. Germline V gene lookup returns CDR1 LNHDA and CDR2 SQIVND (reference sequence). The CDR3: CASSITANGNEQFF. CDR3 coding DNA: TGTGCCAGTAGTATCACAGCAAACGGTAATGAGCAGTTCTTC.

The chain couples TRBV6-1 to TRBJ2-3, with 11 bases lining up with TRBD2. V gave up 4 bases and J gave up 0 bases; unmatched junction bases: 6. This CDR3 is 17 amino acids long. CDR1 MNHNS and CDR2 SASEGT come from the germline V gene. The CDR3 is CASSAETSGVSTDTQYF. The CDR3 DNA follows: TGTGCCAGCAGTGCCGAGACTAGCGGGGTAAGCACAGATACGCAGTATTTT.

In its sample, this clone was seen a few times. This chain joins TRBV2 and TRBJ1-1, with D uncertain. This CDR3 is built from 13 residues. Germline V gene lookup returns CDR1 SNHLY and CDR2 FYNNEI. Between the trimmed V and J ends, which lost 0 bases and 5 bases, there was a span of 7 bases. CDR3 nucleotide sequence: TGTGCCAGCAGTGAAGCGCAGAGGACTGAAGCTTTCTTT. Translation: CASSEAQRTEAFF. Complete variable domain (other parts from reference TRBV2 and TRBJ1-1): EPEVTQTPSHQVTQMGQEVILRCVPISNHLYFYWYRQILGQKVEFLVSFYNNEISEKSEIFDDQFSVERPDGSNFTLKIRSTKLEDSAMYFCASSEAQRTEAFFGQGTRLTVV.

This rearrangement joins TRBV6-4 to TRBJ2-2; TRBD2 agrees at 12 bases. The V and J ends lost 4 bases and 13 bases, in that order; junction bases with no gene match: 19. The germline V gene has CDR1 MRHNA and CDR2 SNTAGT. The CDR3 loop spans 18 amino acids. CDR3 DNA sequence: TGTGCCAGCAGTGCCCCCCCGACTAGCGGGGGCCCTCGCTCTGGGCTGTTTTTT. It translates to CASSAPPTSGGPRSGLFF.

V gene TRBV5-1 combines with J gene TRBJ1-1; TRBD1 matches at 7 bases. Germline CDR1 and CDR2: SGHRS and YFSETQ. The V gene end was trimmed by 0 bases and the J gene end by 9 bases; junction bases not matched to a gene: 14. The CDR3 has 16 amino acids. The CDR3 loop is CASSLGGGDRVRKAFF. The CDR3, as DNA: TGCGCCAGCAGCTTGGGAGGCGGCGACAGGGTAAGGAAAGCTTTCTTT.

As concerns this clone: A read error may account for a junction end that differs from germline. The J gene is TRBJ2-7, the V gene TRBV7-7; 7 bases map to TRBD1. Per the germline V gene, CDR1 is SSHAT and CDR2 is FNYEAQ (reference sequence). CDR3 length: 15 residues. The CDR3 DNA reads as TGTGCTAGCAGCCGTTACAGGGGTGACCTCGACGAGCAGTACTTC. Its protein product is CASSRYRGDLDEQYF.

The chain couples TRBV4-1 to TRBJ2-7; weak D call: TRBD2 (6 bases). Trimming took off 1 base at V and 4 bases at J, with 14 bases between the two ends. The CDR3 length is 15 residues. Germline V gene data show CDR1 as MGHRA and CDR2 as YSYEKL. In nucleotides, the CDR3 is TGCGCCAGCAGCCAAGCATATGGAGGGAGTTACGAGCAGTACTTC. This codes for CASSQAYGGSYEQYF.

This chain joins TRBV7-2 and TRBJ2-7; D perhaps matches TRBD2 (7 bases). CDR3 length equals 18 residues. V gave up 4 bases and J gave up 0 bases, with 22 bases separating them. The germline V gene encodes CDR1 SGHTA and CDR2 FQGNSA. The CDR3 region has the DNA TGTGCCAGCAGCTGGGGGCGGGGGTTATTCCTAAGCTCCTACGAGCAGTACTTC. Translating gives CASSWGRGLFLSSYEQYF.

This clone was observed once. The rearrangement joins TRBV5-5 to TRBJ2-7, with TRBD1 matching over 7 bases. V lost 2 bases and J lost 2; bases outside the gene matches: 4. The CDR3 is made up of 14 amino acids. Germline-derived CDR1 and CDR2 are SGHKS and YYEKEE (reference sequence). The CDR3 loop is CASSFPTGAYEQYF. The CDR3 nucleotides read TGTGCCAGCAGCTTCCCCACAGGGGCCTACGAGCAGTACTTC.

V and J are TRBV5-1 and TRBJ2-3; 7 nucleotides align to TRBD2. Germline V gene sequence: CDR1 SGHRS, CDR2 YFSETQ. This CDR3 has 16 residues. The ends lost 4 bases at V and 5 bases at J; junction bases unmatched: 13. The CDR3 coding sequence is TGCGCCAGCAGCCTCCCCGTAGCGGGTGTAGTAGATACGCAGTATTTT. Translated, it gives CASSLPVAGVVDTQYF. The entire variable domain, with the rest obtained from reference TRBV5-1 and TRBJ2-3, is as follows: KAGVTQTPRYLIKTRGQQVTLSCSPISGHRSVSWYQQTPGQGLQFLFEYFSETQRNKGNFPGRFSGRQFSNSRSEMNVSTLELGDSALYLCASSLPVAGVVDTQYFGPGTRLTVL.

The chain is built from TRBV5-6 and TRBJ2-2; D unresolved. V gave up 2 bases and J gave up 0 bases, with 14 bases separating them. The CDR3 contains 17 residues. The germline CDR1 and CDR2 sequences are SGHDT and YYEEEE. The CDR3 loop is CASSFSVSAANTGELFF. The CDR3 DNA is TGTGCCAGCAGCTTTTCAGTCTCCGCAGCGAACACCGGGGAGCTGTTTTTT.

The table lists this clone with a few counts. This chain joins TRBV2 and TRBJ2-2; TRBD2 agrees at 10 bases. Looked up from germline, CDR1 is SNHLY and CDR2 is FYNNEI. Trimming took 7 bases from V and 1 from J; bases not matched to a gene: 6. The CDR3 extends over 16 amino acids. CDR3 region: CASTGSGGMNTGELFF. The CDR3 nucleotides are TGTGCCAGCACGGGTAGCGGGGGGATGAACACCGGGGAGCTGTTTTTT.

The chain couples TRBV4-2 to TRBJ1-2; D possibly corresponds to TRBD1 (6 bases). V lost 1 base and J lost 0, with 15 bases in between. CDR3 length equals 17 residues. The V gene's germline CDR1 is LGHNA and CDR2 YNFKEQ. The CDR3 reads CASSQAGAGEANYGYTF. The CDR3 DNA reads TGTGCCAGCAGCCAAGCAGGGGCAGGCGAAGCTAACTATGGCTACACCTTC.